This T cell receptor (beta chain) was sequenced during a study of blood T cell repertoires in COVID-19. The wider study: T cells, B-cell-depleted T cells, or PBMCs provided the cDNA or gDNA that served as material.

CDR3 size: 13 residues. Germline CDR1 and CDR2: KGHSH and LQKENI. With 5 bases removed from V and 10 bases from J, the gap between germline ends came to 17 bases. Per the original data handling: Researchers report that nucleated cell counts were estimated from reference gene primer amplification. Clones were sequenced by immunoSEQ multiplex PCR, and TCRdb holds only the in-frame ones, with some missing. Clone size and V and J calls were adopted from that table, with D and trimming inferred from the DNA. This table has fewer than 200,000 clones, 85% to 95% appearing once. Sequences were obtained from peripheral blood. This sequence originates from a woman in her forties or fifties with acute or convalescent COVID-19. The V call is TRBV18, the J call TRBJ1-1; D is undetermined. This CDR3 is CASSSEGGGVAFF. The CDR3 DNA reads TGTGCCAGCTCATCCGAGGGCGGCGGAGTAGCTTTCTTT. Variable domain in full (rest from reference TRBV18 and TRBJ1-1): NAGVMQNPRHLVRRRGQEARLRCSPMKGHSHVYWYRQLPEEGLKFMVYLQKENIIDESGMPKERFSAEFPKEGPSILRIQQVVRGDSAAYFCASSSEGGGVAFFGQGTRLTVV.